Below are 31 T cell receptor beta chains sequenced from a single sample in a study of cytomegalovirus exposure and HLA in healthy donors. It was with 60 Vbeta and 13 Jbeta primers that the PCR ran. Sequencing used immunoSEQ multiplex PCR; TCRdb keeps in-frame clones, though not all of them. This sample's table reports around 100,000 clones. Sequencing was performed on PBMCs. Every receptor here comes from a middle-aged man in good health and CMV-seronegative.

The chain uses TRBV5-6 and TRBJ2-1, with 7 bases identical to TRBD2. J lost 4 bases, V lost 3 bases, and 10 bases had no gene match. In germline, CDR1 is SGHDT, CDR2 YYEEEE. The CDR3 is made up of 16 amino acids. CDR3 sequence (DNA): TGTGCCAGCAGCTCCGCCTCTAGCGGACCTTACAATGAGCAGTTCTTC. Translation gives CASSSASSGPYNEQFF.

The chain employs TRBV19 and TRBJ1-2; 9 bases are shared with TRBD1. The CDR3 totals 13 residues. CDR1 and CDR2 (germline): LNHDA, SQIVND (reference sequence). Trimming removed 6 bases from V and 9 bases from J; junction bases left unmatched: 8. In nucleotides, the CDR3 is TGTGCCAGTAGACAGGACAGGGGCGAGCGCTACACCTTC. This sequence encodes CASRQDRGERYTF.

The CDR3 loop reads CAWTRVAGELFF. CDR3 sequence (DNA): TGTGCCTGGACCCGGGTAGCCGGGGAGCTGTTTTTT. This chain connects TRBV30 to TRBJ2-2; no firm D call. Germline CDR1 GTSNPN, CDR2 SVGIG (reference sequence). V gave up 4 bases and J gave up 6 bases, with 9 bases separating them. CDR3 length: 12 amino acids.

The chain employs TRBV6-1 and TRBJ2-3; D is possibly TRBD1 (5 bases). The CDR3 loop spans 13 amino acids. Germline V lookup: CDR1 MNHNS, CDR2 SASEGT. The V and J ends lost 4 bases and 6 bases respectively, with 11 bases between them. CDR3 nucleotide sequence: TGTGCCAGCAGTGCCAGGGTTAGTGATACGCAGTATTTT. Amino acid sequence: CASSARVSDTQYF.

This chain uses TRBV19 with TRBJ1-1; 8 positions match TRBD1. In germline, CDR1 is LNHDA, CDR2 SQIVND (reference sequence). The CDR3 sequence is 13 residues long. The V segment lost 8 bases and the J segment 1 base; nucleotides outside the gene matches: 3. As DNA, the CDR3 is TGTGCCAGTTCGGACAGGGCGAACACTGAAGCTTTCTTT. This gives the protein CASSDRANTEAFF.

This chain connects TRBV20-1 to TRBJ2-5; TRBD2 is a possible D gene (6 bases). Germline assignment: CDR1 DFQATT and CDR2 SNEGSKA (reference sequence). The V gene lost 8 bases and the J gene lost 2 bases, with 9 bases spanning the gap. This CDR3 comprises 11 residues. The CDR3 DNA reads TGCAGTTGGGACTTTCAAGAGACCCAGTACTTC. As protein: CSWDFQETQYF.

CDR3 coding DNA: TGTGCCAGCAGCTTAGGAGCCAGGGGGCACGGCTACACCTTC. This gives the protein CASSLGARGHGYTF. V usage is TRBV7-2 and J usage is TRBJ1-2; 8 bases match TRBD1. Losses at the gene ends were 1 base for V and 8 bases for J; bases not matched to a gene: 6. Germline V gene lookup returns CDR1 SGHTA and CDR2 FQGNSA. CDR3 length: 14 residues.

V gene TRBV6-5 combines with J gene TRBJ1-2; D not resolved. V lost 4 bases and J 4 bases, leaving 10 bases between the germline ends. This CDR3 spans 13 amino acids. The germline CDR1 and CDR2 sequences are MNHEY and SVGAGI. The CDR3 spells CASSWASRYGYTF. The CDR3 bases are TGTGCCAGCAGTTGGGCCTCCCGCTATGGCTACACCTTC.

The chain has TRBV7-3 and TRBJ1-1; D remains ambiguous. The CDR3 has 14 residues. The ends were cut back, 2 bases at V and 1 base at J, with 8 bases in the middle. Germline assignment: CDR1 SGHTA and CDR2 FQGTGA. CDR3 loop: CASSLSGGNTEAFF. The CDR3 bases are TGTGCCAGCAGCTTATCCGGTGGGAACACTGAAGCTTTCTTT.

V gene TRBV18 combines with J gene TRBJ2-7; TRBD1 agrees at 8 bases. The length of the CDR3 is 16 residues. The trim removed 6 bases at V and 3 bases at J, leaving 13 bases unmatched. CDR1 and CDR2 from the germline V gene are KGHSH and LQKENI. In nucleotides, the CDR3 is TGTGCCAGCTCCAGTGGTGCTGGGACAGGCTTCTACGAGCAGTACTTC. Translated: CASSSGAGTGFYEQYF.

The CDR3 loop is CASSVGDFYGYTF. CDR3 in DNA: TGTGCCAGCAGCGTAGGGGACTTCTATGGCTACACCTTC. The V gene is TRBV9, the J gene TRBJ1-2, with TRBD1 as a possible D gene (5 bases). The germline gives CDR1 SGDLS, CDR2 YYNGEE. The CDR3 length is 13 residues. Trimming stripped 0 bases from V and 4 bases from J, with 7 bases between.

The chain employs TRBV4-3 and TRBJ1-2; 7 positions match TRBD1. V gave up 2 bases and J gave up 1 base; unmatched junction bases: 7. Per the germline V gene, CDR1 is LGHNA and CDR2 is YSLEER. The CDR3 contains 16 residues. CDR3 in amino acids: CASSQITGAFNYGYTF. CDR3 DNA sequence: TGCGCCAGCAGCCAAATCACAGGGGCGTTTAACTATGGCTACACCTTC.

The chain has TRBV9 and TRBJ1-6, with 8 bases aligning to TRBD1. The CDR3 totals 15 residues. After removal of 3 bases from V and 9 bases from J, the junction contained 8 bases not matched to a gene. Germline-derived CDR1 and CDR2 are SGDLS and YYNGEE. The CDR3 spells CASSALGRGPSPLHF. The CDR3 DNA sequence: TGTGCCAGCAGCGCCCTGGGCAGGGGGCCTTCACCCCTCCACTTT.

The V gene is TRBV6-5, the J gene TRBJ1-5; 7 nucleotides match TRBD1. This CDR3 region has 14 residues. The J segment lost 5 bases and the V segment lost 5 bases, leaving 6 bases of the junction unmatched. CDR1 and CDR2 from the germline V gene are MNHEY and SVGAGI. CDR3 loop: CASSTDREYQPQHF. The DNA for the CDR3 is TGTGCCAGCAGTACCGACAGGGAGTATCAGCCCCAGCATTTT.

The chain's CDR3 is CASSVVAETEAFF. In DNA form, the CDR3 reads TGTGCCAGCAGCGTTGTGGCGGAGACTGAAGCTTTCTTT. This sequence joins TRBV5-5 and TRBJ1-1; D call uncertain. Germline CDR1 SGHKS, CDR2 YYEKEE (reference sequence). The CDR3 is 13 residues long. V lost 4 bases and J lost 5, with 12 bases in between.

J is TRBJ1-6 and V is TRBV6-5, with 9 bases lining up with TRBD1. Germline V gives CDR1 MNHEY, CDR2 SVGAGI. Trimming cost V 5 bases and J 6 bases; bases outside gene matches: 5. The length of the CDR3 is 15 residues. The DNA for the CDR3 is TGTGCCAGCAGTCAGGGACAGGGCCGTAATTCACCCCTCCACTTT. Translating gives CASSQGQGRNSPLHF.

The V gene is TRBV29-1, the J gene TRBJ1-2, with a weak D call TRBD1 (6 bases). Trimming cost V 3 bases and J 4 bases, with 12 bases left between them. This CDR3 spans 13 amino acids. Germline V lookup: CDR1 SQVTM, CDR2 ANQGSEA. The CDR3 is CSVERTAIYGYTF. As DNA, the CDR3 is TGCAGCGTTGAGAGGACAGCAATCTATGGCTACACCTTC.

The CDR3 DNA follows: TGTGCCAGCAGCTTATGGAGACAGGCCGTGGAGACCCAGTACTTC. This encodes CASSLWRQAVETQYF. This sequence joins TRBV7-2 and TRBJ2-5, with D possibly matching TRBD1 (6 bases). From germline, CDR1 is SGHTA and CDR2 FQGNSA. Trimming took off 2 bases at V and 5 bases at J, with 15 bases between the two ends. The CDR3 contains 15 residues.

CDR3 sequence: CASSLSLGADTGELFF. The CDR3 bases are TGCGCCAGCAGCTTGTCATTAGGGGCTGACACCGGGGAGCTGTTTTTT. The chain has TRBV5-1 and TRBJ2-2, with D possibly being TRBD1 (5 bases). The germline CDR1 and CDR2 sequences are SGHRS and YFSETQ. V shed 1 base and J shed 3 bases, with 13 bases lying between them. This CDR3 region has 16 residues. Looking up the rest from reference TRBV5-1 and TRBJ2-2 gives the full variable domain: KAGVTQTPRYLIKTRGQQVTLSCSPISGHRSVSWYQQTPGQGLQFLFEYFSETQRNKGNFPGRFSGRQFSNSRSEMNVSTLELGDSALYLCASSLSLGADTGELFFGEGSRLTVL.

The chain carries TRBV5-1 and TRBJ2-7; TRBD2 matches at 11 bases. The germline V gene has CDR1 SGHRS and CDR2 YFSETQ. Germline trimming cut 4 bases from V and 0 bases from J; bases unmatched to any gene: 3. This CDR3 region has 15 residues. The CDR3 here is CASSIAGGASYEQYF. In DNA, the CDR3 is TGCGCCAGCAGCATAGCGGGGGGGGCCTCCTACGAGCAGTACTTC.

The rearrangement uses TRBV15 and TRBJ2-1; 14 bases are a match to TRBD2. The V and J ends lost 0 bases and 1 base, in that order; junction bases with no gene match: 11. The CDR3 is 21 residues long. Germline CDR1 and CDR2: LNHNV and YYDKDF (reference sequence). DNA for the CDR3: TGTGCCACCAGCAGAGATTTGGGGACTAGCGGGAGAAGAGGGTCCTACAATGAGCAGTTCTTC. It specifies CATSRDLGTSGRRGSYNEQFF.

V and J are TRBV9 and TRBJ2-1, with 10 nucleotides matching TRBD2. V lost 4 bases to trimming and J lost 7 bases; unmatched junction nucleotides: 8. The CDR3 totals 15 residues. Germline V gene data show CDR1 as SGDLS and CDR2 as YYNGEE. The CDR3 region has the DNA TGTGCCAGCAGCTCTACCCTAGCGGGGGAAAATGAGCAGTTCTTC. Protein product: CASSSTLAGENEQFF.

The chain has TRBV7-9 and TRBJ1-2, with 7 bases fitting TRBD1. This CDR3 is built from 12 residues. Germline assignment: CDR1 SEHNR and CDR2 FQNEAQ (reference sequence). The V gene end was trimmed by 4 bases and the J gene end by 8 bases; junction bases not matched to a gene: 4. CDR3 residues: CASSYDRDGYTF. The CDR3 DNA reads TGTGCCAGCAGCTACGACAGGGACGGCTACACCTTC.

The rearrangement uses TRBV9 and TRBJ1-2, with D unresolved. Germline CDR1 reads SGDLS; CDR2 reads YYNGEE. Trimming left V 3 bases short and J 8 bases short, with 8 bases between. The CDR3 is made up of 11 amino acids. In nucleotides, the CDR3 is TGTGCCAGCAGCGCCGCGGAAGGCTACACCTTC. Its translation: CASSAAEGYTF.

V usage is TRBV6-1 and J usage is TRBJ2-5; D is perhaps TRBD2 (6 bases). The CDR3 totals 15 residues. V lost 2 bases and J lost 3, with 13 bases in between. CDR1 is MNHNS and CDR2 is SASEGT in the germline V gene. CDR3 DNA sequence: TGTGCCAGCAGTGAAAGGATTGCGGGAAAAGAGACCCAGTACTTC. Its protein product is CASSERIAGKETQYF.

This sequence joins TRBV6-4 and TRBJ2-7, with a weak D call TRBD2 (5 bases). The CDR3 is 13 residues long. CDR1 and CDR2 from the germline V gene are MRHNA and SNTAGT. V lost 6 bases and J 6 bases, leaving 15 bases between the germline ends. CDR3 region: CASSLFGGAEQYF. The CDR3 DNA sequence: TGTGCCAGCAGCCTCTTTGGAGGAGCCGAGCAGTACTTC.

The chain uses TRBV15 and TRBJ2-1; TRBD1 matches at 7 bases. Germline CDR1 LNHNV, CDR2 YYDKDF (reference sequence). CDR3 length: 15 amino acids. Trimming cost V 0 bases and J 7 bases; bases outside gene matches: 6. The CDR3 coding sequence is TGTGCCACCAGCAGAGAAGGATTACAGGGGAATGAGCAGTTCTTC. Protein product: CATSREGLQGNEQFF. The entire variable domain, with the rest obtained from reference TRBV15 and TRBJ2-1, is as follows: DAMVIQNPRYQVTQFGKPVTLSCSQTLNHNVMYWYQQKSSQAPKLLFHYYDKDFNNEADTPDNFQSRRPNTSFCFLDIRSPGLGDTAMYLCATSREGLQGNEQFFGPGTRLTVL.

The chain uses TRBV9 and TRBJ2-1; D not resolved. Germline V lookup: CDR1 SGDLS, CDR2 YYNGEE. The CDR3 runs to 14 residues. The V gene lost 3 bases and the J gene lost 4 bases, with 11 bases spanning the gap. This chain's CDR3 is CASSARGEYNEQFF. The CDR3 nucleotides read TGTGCCAGCAGCGCAAGAGGAGAATACAATGAGCAGTTCTTC.

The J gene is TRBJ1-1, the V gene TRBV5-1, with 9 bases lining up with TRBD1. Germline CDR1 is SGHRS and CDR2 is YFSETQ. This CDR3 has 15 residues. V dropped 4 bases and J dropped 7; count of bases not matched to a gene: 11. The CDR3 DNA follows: TGCGCCAGCAGCCCGGAGCCGGGACAGGGAGGTGAAGCTTTCTTT. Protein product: CASSPEPGQGGEAFF.

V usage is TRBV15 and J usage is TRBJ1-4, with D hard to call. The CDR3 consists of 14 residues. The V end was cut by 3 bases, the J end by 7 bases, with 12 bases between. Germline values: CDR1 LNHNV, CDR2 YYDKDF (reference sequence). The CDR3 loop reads CATSSEVGSEKLFF. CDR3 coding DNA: TGTGCCACCAGCAGTGAAGTAGGGAGTGAAAAACTGTTTTTT.

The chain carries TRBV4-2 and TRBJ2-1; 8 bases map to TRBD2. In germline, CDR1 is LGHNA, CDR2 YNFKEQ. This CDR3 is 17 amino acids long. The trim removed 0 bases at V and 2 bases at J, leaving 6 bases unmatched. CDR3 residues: CASSQEPSTSAYNEQFF. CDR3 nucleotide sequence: TGTGCCAGCAGCCAAGAGCCCTCGACTAGCGCCTACAATGAGCAGTTCTTC.